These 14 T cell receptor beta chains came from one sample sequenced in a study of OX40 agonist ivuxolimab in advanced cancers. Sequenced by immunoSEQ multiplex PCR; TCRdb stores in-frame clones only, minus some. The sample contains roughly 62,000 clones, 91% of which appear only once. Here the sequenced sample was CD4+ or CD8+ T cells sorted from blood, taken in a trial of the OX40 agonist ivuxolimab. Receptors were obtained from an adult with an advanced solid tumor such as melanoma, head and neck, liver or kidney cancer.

The CDR3, as DNA: TGTGCCAGCAGTGAGGGCGGCAACTCCTACGAGCAGTACTTC. Residues: CASSEGGNSYEQYF. This rearrangement joins TRBV2 to TRBJ2-7; D call uncertain. Trimming cost V 3 bases and J 0 bases, with 9 bases left between them. The germline CDR1 and CDR2 sequences are SNHLY and FYNNEI. This CDR3 region has 14 residues.

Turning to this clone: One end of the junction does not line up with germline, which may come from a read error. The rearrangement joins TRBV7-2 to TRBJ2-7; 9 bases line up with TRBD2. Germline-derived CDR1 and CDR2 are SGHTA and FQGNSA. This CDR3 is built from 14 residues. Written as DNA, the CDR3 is TGTGCCAGCAGTTTAGCGGGAGCAGACTACGAGCAGTACTTC. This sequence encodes CASSLAGADYEQYF. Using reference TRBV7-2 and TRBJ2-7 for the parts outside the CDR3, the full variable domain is GAGVSQSPSNKVTEKGKDVELRCDPISGHTALYWYRQSLGQGLEFLIYFQGNSAPDKSGLPSDRFSAERTGGSVSTLTIQRTQQEDSAVYLCASSLAGADYEQYFGPGTRLTVT.

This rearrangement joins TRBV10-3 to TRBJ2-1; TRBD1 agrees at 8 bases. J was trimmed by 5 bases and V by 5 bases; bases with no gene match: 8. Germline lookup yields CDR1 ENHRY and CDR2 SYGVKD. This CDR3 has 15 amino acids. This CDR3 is CAISRAGQGHNEQFF. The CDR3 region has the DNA TGTGCCATCAGTCGGGCCGGACAGGGACACAATGAGCAGTTCTTC.

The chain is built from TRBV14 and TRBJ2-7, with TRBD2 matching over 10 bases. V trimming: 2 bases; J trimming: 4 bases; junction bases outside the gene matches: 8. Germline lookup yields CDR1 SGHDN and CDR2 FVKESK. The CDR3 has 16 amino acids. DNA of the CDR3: TGTGCCAGCAGCCAAACCCGCCTAGCGGGAGTTTACGAGCAGTACTTC. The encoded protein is CASSQTRLAGVYEQYF.

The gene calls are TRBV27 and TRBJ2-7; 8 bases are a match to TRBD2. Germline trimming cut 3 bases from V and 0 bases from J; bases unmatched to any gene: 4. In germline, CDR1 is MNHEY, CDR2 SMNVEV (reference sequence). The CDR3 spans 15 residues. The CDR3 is CASSLTREVSYEQYF. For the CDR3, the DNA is TGTGCCAGCAGTTTGACGCGGGAGGTCTCCTACGAGCAGTACTTC.

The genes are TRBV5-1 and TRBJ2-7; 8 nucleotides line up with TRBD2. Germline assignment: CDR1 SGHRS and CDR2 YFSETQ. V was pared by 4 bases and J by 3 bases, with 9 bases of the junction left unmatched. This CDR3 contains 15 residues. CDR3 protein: CASSPEEREYYEQYF. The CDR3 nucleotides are TGCGCCAGCAGCCCGGAGGAGCGGGAGTACTACGAGCAGTACTTC.

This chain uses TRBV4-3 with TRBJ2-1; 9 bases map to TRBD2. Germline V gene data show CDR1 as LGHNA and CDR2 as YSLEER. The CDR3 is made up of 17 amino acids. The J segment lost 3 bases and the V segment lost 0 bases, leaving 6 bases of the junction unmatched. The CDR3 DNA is TGCGCCAGCAGCCAAGATCGTTCTAGCGGGATCTACAATGAGCAGTTCTTC. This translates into CASSQDRSSGIYNEQFF.

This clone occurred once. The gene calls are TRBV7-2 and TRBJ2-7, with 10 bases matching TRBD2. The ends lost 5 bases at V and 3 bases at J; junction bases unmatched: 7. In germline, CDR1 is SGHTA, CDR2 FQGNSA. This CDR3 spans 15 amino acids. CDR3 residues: CASSPLWTSGYEQYF. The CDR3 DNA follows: TGTGCCAGCAGCCCCCTCTGGACTAGCGGCTACGAGCAGTACTTC. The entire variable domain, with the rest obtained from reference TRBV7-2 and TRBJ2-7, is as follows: GAGVSQSPSNKVTEKGKDVELRCDPISGHTALYWYRQSLGQGLEFLIYFQGNSAPDKSGLPSDRFSAERTGGSVSTLTIQRTQQEDSAVYLCASSPLWTSGYEQYFGPGTRLTVT.

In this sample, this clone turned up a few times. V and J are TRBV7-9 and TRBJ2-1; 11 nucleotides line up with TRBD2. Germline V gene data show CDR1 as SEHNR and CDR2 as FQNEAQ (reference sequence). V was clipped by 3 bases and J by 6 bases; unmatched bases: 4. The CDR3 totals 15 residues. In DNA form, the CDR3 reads TGTGCCAGCAGCTTCCCCGGGACTAGCGGCAATGAGCAGTTCTTC. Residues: CASSFPGTSGNEQFF.

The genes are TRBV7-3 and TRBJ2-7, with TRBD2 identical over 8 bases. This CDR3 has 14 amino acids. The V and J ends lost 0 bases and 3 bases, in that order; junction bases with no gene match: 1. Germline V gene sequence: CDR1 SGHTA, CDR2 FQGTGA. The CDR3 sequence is CASSLTSGDYEQYF. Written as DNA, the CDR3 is TGTGCCAGCAGCTTAACTAGCGGGGACTACGAGCAGTACTTC.

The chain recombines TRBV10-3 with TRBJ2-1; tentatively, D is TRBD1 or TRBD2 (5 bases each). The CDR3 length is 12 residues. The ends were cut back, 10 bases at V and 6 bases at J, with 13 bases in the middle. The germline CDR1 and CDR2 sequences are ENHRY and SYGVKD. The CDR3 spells CASEGDRNEQFF. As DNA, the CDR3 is TGTGCCAGCGAAGGGGACCGCAATGAGCAGTTCTTC.

This CDR3 is CASSPGLSGHYEQYF. For the CDR3, the DNA is TGTGCCAGTAGTCCCGGACTTAGCGGGCACTACGAGCAGTACTTC. The gene calls are TRBV19 and TRBJ2-7, with 7 nucleotides matching TRBD2. J gave up 3 bases and V 5 bases, and 10 bases lay outside the gene matches. The germline V gene encodes CDR1 LNHDA and CDR2 SQIVND (reference sequence). This CDR3 has 15 amino acids.

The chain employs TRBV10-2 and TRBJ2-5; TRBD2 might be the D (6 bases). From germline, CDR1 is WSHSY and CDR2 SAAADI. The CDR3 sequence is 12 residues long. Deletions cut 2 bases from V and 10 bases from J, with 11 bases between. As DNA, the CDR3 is TGCGCCAGCAGTGAGCCTCCGGGGGACCAGTACTTC. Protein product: CASSEPPGDQYF.

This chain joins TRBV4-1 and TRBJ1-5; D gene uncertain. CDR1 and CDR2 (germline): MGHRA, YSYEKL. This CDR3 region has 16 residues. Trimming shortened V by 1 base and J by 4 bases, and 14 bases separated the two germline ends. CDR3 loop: CASSQADPSGNQPQHF. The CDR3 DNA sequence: TGCGCCAGCAGCCAAGCTGATCCCTCGGGTAATCAGCCCCAGCATTTT.